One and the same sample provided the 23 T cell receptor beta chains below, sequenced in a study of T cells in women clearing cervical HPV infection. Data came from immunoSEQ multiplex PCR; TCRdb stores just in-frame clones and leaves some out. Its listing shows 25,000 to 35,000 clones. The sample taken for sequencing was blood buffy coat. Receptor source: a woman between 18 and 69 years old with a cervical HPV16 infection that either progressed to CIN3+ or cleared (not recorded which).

CDR3 amino acids: CASSLALESPIYTF. Incomplete CDR3 DNA: TGTGCCAGCAGCTTAGCCCTAGAATCCCCTATC. The V call is TRBV11-2, the J call TRBJ1-2; D not certain. Sequencing ends 3 residues short of the CDR3 end; the germline J gene provides the rest. Germline values: CDR1 SGHAT, CDR2 FQNNGV. The CDR3 runs 14 residues.

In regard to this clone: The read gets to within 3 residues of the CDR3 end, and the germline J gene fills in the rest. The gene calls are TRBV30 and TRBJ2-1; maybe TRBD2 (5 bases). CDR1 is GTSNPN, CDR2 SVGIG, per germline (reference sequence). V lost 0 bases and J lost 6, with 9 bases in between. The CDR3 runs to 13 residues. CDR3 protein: CAWSVLSANEQFF. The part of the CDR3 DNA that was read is TGTGCCTGGAGTGTACTTAGCGCCAATGAG. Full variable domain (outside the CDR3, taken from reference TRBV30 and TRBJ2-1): SQTIHQWPATLVQPVGSPLSLECTVEGTSNPNLYWYRQAAGRGLQLLFYSVGIGQISSEVPQNLSASRPQDRQFILSSKKLLLSDSGFYLCAWSVLSANEQFFGPGTRLTVL.

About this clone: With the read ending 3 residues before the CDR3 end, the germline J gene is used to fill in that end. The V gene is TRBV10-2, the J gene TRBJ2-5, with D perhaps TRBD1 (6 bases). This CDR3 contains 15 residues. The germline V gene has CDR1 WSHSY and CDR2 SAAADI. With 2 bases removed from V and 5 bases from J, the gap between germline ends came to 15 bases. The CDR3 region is CASSEQGSPSETQYF. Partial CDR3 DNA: TGCGCCAGCAGTGAGCAGGGGTCACCTTCGGAGACC.

The CDR3 DNA, read in part, is TGTGCCAGCAGCCCCGACTGGACAGCTATCTATGGC. Translated: CASSPDWTAIYG. The complete CDR3 protein is CASSPDWTAIYGYTF. The V gene is TRBV7-2, the J gene TRBJ1-2; weak D call: TRBD1 (6 bases). The read ends 3 residues early relative to the CDR3; the germline J gene fills the gap. The germline gives CDR1 SGHTA, CDR2 FQGNSA. The CDR3 runs to 15 residues. Deletions cut 5 bases from V and 4 bases from J, with 17 bases between.

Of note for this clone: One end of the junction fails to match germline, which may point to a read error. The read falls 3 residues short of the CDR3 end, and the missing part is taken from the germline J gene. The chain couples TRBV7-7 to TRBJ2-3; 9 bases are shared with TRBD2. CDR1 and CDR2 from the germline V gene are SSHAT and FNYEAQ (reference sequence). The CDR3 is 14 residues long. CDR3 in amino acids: CASSASGVAETQYF. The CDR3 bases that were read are TGTGCTAGCAGCGCTAGCGGGGTAGCTGAAACG.

The sequenced CDR3 bases are TGTGCCAGCAGCTTAGTGGCAGTGAGCGAG. Protein sequence: CASSLVAVSE. The CDR3 in full is CASSLVAVSEQYF. The chain employs TRBV7-9 and TRBJ2-7; D not resolved. Read coverage stops 3 residues before the CDR3 terminus; the germline J gene supplies the remainder. The CDR3 is 13 residues long. Trimming took off 1 base at V and 6 bases at J, with 10 bases between the two ends. Germline V gives CDR1 SEHNR, CDR2 FQNEAQ (reference sequence). The whole variable domain, remainder taken from reference TRBV7-9 and TRBJ2-7, is DTGVSQNPRHKITKRGQNVTFRCDPISEHNRLYWYRQTLGQGPEFLTYFQNEAQLEKSRLLSDRFSAERPKGSFSTLEIQRTEQGDSAMYLCASSLVAVSEQYFGPGTRLTVT.

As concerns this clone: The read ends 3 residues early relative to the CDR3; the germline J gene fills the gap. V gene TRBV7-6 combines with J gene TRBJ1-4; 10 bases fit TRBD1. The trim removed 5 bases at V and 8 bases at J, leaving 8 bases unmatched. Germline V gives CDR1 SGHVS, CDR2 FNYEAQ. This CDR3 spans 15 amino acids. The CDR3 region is CASSNPGTGDEKLFF. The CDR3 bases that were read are TGTGCCAGCAGCAATCCCGGGACAGGGGACGAAAAA.

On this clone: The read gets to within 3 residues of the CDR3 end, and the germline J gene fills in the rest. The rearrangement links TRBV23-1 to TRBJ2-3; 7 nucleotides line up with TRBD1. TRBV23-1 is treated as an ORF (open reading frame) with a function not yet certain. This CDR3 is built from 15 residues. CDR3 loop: CASSQVTGVSGTQYF. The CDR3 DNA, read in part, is TGCGCCAGCAGTCAGGTTACAGGGGTATCGGGAACG.

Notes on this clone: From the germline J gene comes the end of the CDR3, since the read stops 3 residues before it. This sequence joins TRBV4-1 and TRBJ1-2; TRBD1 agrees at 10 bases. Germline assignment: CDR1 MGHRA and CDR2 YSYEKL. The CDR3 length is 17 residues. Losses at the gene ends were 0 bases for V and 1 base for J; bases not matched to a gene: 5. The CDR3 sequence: CASSQDAGTGVNYGYTF. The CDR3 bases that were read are TGCGCCAGCAGCCAAGATGCCGGGACAGGGGTTAACTATGGC.

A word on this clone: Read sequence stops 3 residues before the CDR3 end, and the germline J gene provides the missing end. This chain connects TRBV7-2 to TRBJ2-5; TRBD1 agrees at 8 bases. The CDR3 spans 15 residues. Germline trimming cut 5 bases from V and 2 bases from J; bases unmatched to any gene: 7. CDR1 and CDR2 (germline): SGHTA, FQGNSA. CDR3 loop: CASSDDRGPQETQYF. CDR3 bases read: TGTGCCAGCAGCGACGACAGGGGTCCACAAGAGACC.

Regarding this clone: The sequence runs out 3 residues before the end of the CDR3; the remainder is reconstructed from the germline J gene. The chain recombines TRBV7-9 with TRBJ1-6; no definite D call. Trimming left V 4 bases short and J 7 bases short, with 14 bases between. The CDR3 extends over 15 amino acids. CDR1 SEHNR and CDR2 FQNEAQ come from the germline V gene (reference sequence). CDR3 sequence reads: CASSSNQESNSPLHF. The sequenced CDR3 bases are TGTGCCAGCAGCTCAAACCAGGAATCAAATTCACCC.

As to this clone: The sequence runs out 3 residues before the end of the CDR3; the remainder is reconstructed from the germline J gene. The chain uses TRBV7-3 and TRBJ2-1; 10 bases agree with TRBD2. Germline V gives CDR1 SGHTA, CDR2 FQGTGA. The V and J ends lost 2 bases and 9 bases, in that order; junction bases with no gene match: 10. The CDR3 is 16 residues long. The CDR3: CASSLQSGGAHGEQFF. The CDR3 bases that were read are TGTGCCAGCAGCTTACAAAGCGGGGGGGCCCACGGTGAG.

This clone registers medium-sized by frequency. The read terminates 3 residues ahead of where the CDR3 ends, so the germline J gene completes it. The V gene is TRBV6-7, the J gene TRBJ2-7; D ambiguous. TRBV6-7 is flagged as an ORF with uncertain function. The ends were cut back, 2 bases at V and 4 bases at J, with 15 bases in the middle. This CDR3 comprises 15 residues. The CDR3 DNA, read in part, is TGTGCCAGCAGTTACGTCGCGGCCCTCGATTACGAG. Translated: CASSYVAALDYE. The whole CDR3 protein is CASSYVAALDYEQYF.

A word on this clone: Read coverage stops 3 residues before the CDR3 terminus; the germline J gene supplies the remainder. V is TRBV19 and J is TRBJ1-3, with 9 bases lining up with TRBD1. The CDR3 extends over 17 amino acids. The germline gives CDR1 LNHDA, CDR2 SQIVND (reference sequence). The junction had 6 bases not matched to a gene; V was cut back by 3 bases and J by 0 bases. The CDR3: CASSIRGQGHSGNTIYF. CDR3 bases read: TGTGCCAGTAGTATCCGAGGACAGGGGCACTCTGGAAACACC.

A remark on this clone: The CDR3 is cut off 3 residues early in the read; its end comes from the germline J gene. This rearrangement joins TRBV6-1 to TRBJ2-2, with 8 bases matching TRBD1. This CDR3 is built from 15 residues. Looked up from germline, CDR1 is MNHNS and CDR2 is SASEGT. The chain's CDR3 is CASSVGDRYNSPLFF. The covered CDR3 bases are TGTGCCAGCAGTGTAGGGGACAGGTACAATTCACCG.

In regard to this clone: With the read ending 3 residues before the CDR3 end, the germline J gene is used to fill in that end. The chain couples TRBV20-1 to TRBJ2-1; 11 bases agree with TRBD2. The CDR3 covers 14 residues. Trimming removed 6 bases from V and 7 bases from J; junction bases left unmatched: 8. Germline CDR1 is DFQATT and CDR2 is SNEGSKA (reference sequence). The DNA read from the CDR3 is TGCAGTGCCGATACTAGCGGGAGAGGAAATGAG. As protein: CSADTSGRGNE. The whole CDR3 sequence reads CSADTSGRGNEQFF.

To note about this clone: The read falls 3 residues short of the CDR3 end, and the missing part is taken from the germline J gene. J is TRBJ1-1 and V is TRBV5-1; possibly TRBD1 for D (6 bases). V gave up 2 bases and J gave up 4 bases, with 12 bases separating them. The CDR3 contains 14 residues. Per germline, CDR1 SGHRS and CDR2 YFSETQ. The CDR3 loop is CASSFGGASTEAFF. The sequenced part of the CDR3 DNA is TGCGCCAGCAGCTTCGGGGGGGCGAGCACTGAA.

The covered CDR3 bases are TGTGCCAGCAGCTTAGGGCAGACAGGGCGCCTGGTGAACCTTTGGACCACCTACGAC. Residues: CASSLGQTGRLVNLWTTYD. The CDR3 in its entirety is CASSLGQTGRLVNLWTTYDYTF. The chain uses TRBV13 and TRBJ1-2; 7 nucleotides line up with TRBD1. From the germline J gene comes the end of the CDR3, since the read stops 3 residues before it. The CDR3 is 22 residues long. CDR1 is PRHDT, CDR2 FYEKMQ, per germline (reference sequence).

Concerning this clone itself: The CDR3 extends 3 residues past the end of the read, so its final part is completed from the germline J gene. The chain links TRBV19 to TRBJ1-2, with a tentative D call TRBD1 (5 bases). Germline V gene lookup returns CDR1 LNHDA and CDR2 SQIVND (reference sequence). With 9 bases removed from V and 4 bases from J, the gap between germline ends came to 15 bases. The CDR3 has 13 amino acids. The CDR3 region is CASEQEPFYGYTF. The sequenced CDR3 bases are TGTGCCAGCGAACAGGAACCATTCTATGGC. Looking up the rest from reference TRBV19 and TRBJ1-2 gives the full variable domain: DGGITQSPKYLFRKEGQNVTLSCEQNLNHDAMYWYRQDPGQGLRLIYYSQIVNDFQKGDIAEGYSVSREKKESFPLTVTSAQKNPTAFYLCASEQEPFYGYTFGSGTRLTVV.

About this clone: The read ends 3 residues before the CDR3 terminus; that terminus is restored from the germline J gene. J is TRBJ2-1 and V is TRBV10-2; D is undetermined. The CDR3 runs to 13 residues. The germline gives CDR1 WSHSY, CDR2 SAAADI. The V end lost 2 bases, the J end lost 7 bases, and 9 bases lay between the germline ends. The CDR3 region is CASSEIGPNEQFF. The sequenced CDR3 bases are TGCGCCAGCAGTGAGATAGGGCCTAATGAG.

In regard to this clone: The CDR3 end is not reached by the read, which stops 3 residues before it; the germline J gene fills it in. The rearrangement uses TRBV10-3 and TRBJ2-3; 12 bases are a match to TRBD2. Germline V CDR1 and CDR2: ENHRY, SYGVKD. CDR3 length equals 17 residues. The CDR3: CAISENTASGRVGTQYF. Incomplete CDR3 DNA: TGTGCCATCAGTGAAAACACGGCTAGCGGGAGGGTAGGAACG.

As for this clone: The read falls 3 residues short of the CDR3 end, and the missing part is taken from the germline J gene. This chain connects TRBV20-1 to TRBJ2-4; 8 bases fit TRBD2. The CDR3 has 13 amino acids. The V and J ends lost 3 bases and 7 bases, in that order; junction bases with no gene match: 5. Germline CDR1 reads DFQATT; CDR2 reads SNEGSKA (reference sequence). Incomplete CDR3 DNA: TGCAGTGCTAGGCCCCCGGGGGGGAACATT. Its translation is CSARPPGGNI. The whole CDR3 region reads CSARPPGGNIQYF.

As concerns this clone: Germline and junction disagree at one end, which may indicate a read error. The CDR3 here is CASSLGSGYDYTF. CDR3 DNA (partial): TGTGCCAGCAGCTTAGGTTCGGGGTATGAC. The V gene is TRBV7-2, the J gene TRBJ1-2; D call uncertain. The read is 3 residues too short to cover the CDR3 end, so that end is filled in from the germline J gene. Germline V gene data show CDR1 as SGHTA and CDR2 as FQGNSA. The CDR3 has 13 residues.